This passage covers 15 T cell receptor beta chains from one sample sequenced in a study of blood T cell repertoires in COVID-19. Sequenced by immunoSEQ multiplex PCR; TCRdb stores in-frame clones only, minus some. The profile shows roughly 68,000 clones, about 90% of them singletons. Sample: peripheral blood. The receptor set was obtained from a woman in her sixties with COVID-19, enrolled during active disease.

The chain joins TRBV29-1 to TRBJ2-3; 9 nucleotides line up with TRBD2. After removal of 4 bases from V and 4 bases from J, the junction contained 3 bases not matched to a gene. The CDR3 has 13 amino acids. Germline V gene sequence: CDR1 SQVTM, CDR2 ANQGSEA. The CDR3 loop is CSVGIAGADTQYF. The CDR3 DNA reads TGCAGCGTTGGGATAGCGGGAGCAGATACGCAGTATTTT.

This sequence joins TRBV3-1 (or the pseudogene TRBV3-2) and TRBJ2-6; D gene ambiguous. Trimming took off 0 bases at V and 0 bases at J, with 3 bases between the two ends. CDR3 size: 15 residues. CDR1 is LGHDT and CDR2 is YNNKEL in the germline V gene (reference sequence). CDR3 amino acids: CASSQDISGANVLTF. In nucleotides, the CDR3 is TGTGCCAGCAGCCAAGACATCTCTGGGGCCAACGTCCTGACTTTC.

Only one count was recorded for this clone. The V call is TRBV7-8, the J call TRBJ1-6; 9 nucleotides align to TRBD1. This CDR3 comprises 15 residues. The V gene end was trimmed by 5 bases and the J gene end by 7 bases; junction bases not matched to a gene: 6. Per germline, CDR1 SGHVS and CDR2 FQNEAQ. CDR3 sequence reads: CASSLNRGRNSPLHF. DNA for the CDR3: TGTGCCAGCAGCCTTAACAGGGGGCGGAATTCACCCCTCCACTTT.

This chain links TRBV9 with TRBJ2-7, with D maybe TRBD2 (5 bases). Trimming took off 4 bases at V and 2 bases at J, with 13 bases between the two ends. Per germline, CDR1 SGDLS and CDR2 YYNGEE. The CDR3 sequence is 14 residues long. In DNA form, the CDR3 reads TGTGCCAGCAGCCCCAGCGGTTCCGCCTACGAGCAGTACTTC. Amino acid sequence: CASSPSGSAYEQYF.

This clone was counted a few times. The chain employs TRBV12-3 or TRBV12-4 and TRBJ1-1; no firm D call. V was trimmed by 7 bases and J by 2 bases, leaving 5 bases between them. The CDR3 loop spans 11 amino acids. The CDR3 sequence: CASILNTEAFF. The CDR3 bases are TGTGCCAGCATTCTCAACACTGAAGCTTTCTTT.

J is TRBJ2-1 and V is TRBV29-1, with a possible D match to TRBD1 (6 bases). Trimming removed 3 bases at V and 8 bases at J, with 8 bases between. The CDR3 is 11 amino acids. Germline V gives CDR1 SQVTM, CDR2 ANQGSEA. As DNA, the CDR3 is TGCAGCGTTGACAGGGGTGATGAGCAGTTCTTC. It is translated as CSVDRGDEQFF.

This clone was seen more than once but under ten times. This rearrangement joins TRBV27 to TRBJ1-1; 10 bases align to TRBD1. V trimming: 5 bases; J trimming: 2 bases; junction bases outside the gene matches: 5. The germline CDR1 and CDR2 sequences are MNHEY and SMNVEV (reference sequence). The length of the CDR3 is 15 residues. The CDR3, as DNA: TGTGCCAGCAGTCCCCGGACAGGGGGAAACACTGAAGCTTTCTTT. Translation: CASSPRTGGNTEAFF.

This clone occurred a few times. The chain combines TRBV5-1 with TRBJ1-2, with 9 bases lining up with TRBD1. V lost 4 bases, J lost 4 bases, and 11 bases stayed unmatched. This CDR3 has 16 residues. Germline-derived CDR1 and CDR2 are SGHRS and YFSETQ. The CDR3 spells CASSRRDRVNLYGYTF. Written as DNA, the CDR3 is TGCGCCAGCAGCCGGAGGGACAGGGTTAACCTCTATGGCTACACCTTC. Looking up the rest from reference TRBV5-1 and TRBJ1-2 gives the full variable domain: KAGVTQTPRYLIKTRGQQVTLSCSPISGHRSVSWYQQTPGQGLQFLFEYFSETQRNKGNFPGRFSGRQFSNSRSEMNVSTLELGDSALYLCASSRRDRVNLYGYTFGSGTRLTVV.

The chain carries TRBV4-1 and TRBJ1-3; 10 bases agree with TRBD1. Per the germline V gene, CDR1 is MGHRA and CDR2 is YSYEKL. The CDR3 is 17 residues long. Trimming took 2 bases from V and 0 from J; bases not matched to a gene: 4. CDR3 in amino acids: CASSQLTGGSSGNTIYF. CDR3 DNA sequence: TGCGCCAGCAGCCAACTGACAGGGGGCAGCTCTGGAAACACCATATATTTT.

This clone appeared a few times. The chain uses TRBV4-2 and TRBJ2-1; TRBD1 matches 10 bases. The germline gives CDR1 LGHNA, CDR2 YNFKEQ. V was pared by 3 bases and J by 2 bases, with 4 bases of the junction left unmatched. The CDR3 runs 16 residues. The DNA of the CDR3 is TGTGCCAGCAGCCACTCGGGACAGGGGACCTACAATGAGCAGTTCTTC. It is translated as CASSHSGQGTYNEQFF.

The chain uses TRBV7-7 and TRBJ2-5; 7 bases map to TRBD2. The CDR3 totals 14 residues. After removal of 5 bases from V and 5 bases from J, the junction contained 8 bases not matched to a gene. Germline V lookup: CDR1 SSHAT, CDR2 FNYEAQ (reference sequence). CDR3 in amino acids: CASSPGGHSETQYF. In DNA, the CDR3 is TGTGCCAGCAGCCCGGGAGGACATTCTGAGACCCAGTACTTC. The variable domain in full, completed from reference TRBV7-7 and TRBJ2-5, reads GAGVSQSPRYKVTKRGQDVTLRCDPISSHATLYWYQQALGQGPEFLTYFNYEAQPDKSGLPSDRFSAERPEGSISTLTIQRTEQRDSAMYRCASSPGGHSETQYFGPGTRLLVL.

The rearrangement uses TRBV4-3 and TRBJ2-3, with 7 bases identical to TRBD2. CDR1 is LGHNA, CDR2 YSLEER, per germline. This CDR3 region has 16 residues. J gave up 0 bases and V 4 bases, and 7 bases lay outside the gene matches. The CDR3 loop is CASSRSAGDSTDTQYF. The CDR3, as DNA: TGCGCCAGCAGCCGGAGTGCGGGAGATAGCACAGATACGCAGTATTTT.

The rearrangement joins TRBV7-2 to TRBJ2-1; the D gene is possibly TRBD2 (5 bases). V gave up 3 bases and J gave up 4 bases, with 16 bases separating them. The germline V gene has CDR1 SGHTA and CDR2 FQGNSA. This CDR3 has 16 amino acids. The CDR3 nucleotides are TGTGCCAGCAGCTTCGTTCTCGGGGTCCAGTACAATGAGCAGTTCTTC. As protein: CASSFVLGVQYNEQFF.

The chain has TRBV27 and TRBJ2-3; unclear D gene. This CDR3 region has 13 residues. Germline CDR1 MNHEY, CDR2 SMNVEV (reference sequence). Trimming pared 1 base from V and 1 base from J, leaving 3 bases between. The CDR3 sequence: CASSLFGTDTQYF. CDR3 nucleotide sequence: TGTGCCAGCAGTTTATTCGGCACAGATACGCAGTATTTT.

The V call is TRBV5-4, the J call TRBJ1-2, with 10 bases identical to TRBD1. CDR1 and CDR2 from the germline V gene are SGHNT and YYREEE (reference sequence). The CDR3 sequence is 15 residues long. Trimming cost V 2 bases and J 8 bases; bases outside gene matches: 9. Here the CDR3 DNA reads TGTGCCAGCAGCTTACCGGGACAGGGGCTGCGGGGCTACACCTTC. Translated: CASSLPGQGLRGYTF.